Listed below are T cell receptor beta chains from one sample, sequenced in a study of OX40 agonist ivuxolimab in advanced cancers. Measured with immunoSEQ multiplex PCR; TCRdb has only the in-frame clones, and not every one. The sample consists of approximately 67,000 clones, roughly 92% of them appearing once. The source material was CD4+ or CD8+ T cells sorted from blood, sampled in a trial of the OX40 agonist ivuxolimab. The receptors derive from an adult with an advanced solid tumor such as melanoma, head and neck, liver or kidney cancer. Both conserved end residues are part of each CDR3. The order of the fields is V gene, J gene, CDR3 protein.

>TRBV7-9|TRBJ2-1
CASSPTGPYNEQFF
>TRBV19|TRBJ2-7
CASSTGTSGSRIGYEQYF
>TRBV2|TRBJ2-6
CASSGYPGANVLTF
>TRBV9|TRBJ2-3
CASSVGASITDTQYF
>TRBV30|TRBJ2-7
CAWSSTAWEQYF
>TRBV19|TRBJ2-7
CASSTQGAGEQYF
>TRBV7-3|TRBJ2-3
CASSLIAGARGANDTQYF
>TRBV4-2|TRBJ2-7
CASSQDNSGTNYEQYF
>TRBV19|TRBJ1-3
CASWTGPSGNTIYF
>TRBV6-5|TRBJ2-7
CASRYRQGATYEQYF
>TRBV6-5|TRBJ2-7
CASSYSRQGSYEQYF
>TRBV6-5|TRBJ1-2
CASSGTRSGEIYTF
>TRBV2|TRBJ1-5
CASTQEGQPQHF
>TRBV7-9|TRBJ2-7
CASSGDWDRDYEQYF
>TRBV2|TRBJ2-7
CASSDLLSINYEQYF
>TRBV19|TRBJ2-3
CASSIWSTDTQYF
>TRBV7-2|TRBJ2-3
CASSLVSPTDTQYF
>TRBV7-9|TRBJ2-1
CASSTPSSGTSGYNEQFF
>TRBV2|TRBJ1-4
CASSAEAGGEKLFF
>TRBV27|TRBJ2-7
CASSTQGYSSYEQYF
>TRBV13|TRBJ1-5
CASSLVEGDLNQPQHF
>TRBV28|TRBJ2-6
CASMGVRQGTPGANVLTF
>TRBV19|TRBJ2-2
CASIRRESTGELFF
>TRBV5-1|TRBJ1-4
CASSPGGPNEKLFF
>TRBV10-3|TRBJ2-5
CAISALAGAQETQYF
>TRBV18|TRBJ1-5
CASSPQGEQPQHF
>TRBV5-1|TRBJ2-5
CASSFSSGGSETQYF
>TRBV7-8|TRBJ2-1
CASSFGPSEQFF
>TRBV5-1|TRBJ1-1
CASTRGPPNTEAFF
>TRBV10-3|TRBJ2-2
CAIRTSGGLNTGELFF
>TRBV28|TRBJ2-7
CASSPTSGANYEQYF
>TRBV5-1|TRBJ1-6
CASSLERRTGYNSPLHF
>TRBV20-1|TRBJ2-1
CSAIGNEQFF
>TRBV7-2|TRBJ1-1
CASSFGRGRGVSEAFF
>TRBV29-1|TRBJ2-3
CSGTPVTESTDTQYF
>TRBV5-6|TRBJ1-1
CASSFRPGWGTEAFF
>TRBV18|TRBJ2-2
CASSPTYPDTSGELFF
>TRBV10-1|TRBJ2-5
CASTPGLAGGETQYF
>TRBV4-1|TRBJ2-7
CASSQGQGIFEEQYF
>TRBV10-3|TRBJ2-3
CAISPSGGSTDTQYF